The present T cell receptor (beta chain) was sequenced within a study of T cells in localized non-small cell lung cancer. Points from the study as a whole: Elevated blood T cell density was associated with longer overall survival. Without multi-region sequencing, intratumor heterogeneity could not be excluded. When the top 100 tumor clones were examined, a median approximately 57 of them also appeared in the adjacent lung, which was paired and uninvolved. Clonality peaked in uninvolved adjacent lung rather than tumor.

Trimming removed 0 bases at V and 6 bases at J, with 13 bases between. The germline CDR1 and CDR2 sequences are SGHRS and YFSETQ. This CDR3 region has 15 residues. Measured with immunoSEQ multiplex PCR; TCRdb has only the in-frame clones, and not every one. In the table there are approximately 2,100 clones, 25% to 30% of which are singletons. In its sample, this clone was seen once. Its antigen remains unidentified. Sample: lung tumor tissue, taken before any cancer treatment. The chain has TRBV5-1 and TRBJ2-1; D possibly corresponds to TRBD1 (5 bases). The sequence was collected from a male donor older than 55 with stage III lung adenocarcinoma. The CDR3 sequence: CASSLDRPSLNEQFF. The CDR3 nucleotides read TGCGCCAGCAGCTTGGACAGGCCCTCACTCAATGAGCAGTTCTTC.